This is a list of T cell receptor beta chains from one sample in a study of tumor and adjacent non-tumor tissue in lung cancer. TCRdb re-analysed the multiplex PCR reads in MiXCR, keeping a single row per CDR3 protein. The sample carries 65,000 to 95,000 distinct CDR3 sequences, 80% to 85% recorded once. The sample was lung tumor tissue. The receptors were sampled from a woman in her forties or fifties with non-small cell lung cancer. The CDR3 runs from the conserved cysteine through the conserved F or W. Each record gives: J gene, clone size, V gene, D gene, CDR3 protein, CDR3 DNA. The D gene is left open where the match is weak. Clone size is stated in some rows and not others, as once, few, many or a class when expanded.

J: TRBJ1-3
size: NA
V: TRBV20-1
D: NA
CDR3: CSARDPMGARNTIYF
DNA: TGCAGTGCTAGAGATCCCATGGGGGCCAGAAACACCATATATTTT

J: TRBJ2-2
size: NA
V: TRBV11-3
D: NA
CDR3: CASSPGDRDTGELFF
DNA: TGTGCCAGCAGCCCCGGGGATCGGGACACCGGGGAGCTGTTTTTT

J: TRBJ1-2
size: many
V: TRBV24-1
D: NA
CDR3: CATSDSGYDYGYTF
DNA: TGTGCCACCAGTGATTCAGGGTACGACTATGGCTACACCTTC

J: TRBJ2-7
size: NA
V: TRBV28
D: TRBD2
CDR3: CTTKSPVGAGWPSEQYF
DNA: TGTACCACCAAGAGTCCCGTCGGAGCGGGATGGCCCTCCGAGCAGTACTTC

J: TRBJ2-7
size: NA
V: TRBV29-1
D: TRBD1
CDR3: CSVQGRGNSYEHYF
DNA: TGCAGCGTACAGGGGAGAGGAAATTCCTATGAGCATTATTTC

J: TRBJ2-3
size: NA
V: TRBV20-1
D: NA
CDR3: CSVRRAISSDTQYF
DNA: TGCAGTGTTAGGAGGGCTATTAGCTCAGATACGCAATATTTT

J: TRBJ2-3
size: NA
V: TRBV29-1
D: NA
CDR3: CSGLDLTDTQRF
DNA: TGCAGCGGACTCGATCTGACAGATACGCAGCGTTTT

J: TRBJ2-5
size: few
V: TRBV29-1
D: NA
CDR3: CSVRYREETQYF
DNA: TGTAGCGTTCGCTACAGGGAAGAGACCCAGTACTTC

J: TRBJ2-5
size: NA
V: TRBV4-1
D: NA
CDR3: CASSQDRSSQGEETQYF
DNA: TGCGCCAGCAGCCAGGATAGGAGTAGTCAGGGCGAAGAGACCCAGTACTTC

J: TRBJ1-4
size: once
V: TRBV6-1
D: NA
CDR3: CVSSEAPGAGNEKQFF
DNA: TGTGTCAGCAGTGAAGCACCGGGGGCAGGGAATGAAAAACAGTTTTTT

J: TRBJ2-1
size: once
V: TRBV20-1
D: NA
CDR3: CSAQRGTNNEQFF
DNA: TGCAGTGCTCAAAGAGGGACCAACAATGAGCAGTTCTTC

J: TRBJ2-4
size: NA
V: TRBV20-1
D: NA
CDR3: CGVTYRAKNIQYF
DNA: TGCGGTGTCACATATCGAGCCAAAAACATTCAGTACTTC

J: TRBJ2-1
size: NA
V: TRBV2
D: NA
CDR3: CASSRKAEGTGEQFF
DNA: TGTGCCAGCAGTCGAAAGGCAGAGGGTACCGGTGAGCAGTTCTTC

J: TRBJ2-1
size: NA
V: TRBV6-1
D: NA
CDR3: CVSSKIRVSYYEQFF
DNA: TGTGTCAGCAGTAAGATACGGGTTTCCTACTATGAGCAGTTCTTC

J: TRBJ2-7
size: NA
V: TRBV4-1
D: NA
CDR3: CANSHPLRGDERYF
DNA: TGCGCCAATAGCCATCCCTTGCGAGGGGACGAGCGGTACTTC

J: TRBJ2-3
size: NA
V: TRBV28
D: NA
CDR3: CASRVRPIDTQYF
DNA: TGTGCCAGCAGAGTAAGGCCAATAGATACGCAATATTTT

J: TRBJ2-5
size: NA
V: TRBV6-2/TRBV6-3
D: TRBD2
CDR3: CASSIMSGSRETQYF
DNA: TGTGCCAGCAGTATTATGAGCGGGAGCCGTGAGACCCAATACTTC

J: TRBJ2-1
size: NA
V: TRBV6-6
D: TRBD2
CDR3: CASSLGRVTGGNEQFF
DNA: TGTGCCAGCAGCTTAGGAAGAGTAACGGGAGGGAATGAGCAGTTCTTC

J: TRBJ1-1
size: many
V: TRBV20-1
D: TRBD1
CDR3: CSASGQGRTEAFF
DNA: TGCAGTGCCAGCGGACAGGGGCGCACTGAAGCTTTCTTT

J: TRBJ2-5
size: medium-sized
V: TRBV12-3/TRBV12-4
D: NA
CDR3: CASSLMSGAAQETQYF
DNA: TGTGCCAGCAGTTTAATGTCAGGGGCCGCGCAAGAGACCCAGTACTTC

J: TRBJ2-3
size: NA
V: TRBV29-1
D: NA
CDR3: CSVDLRADMQYF
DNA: TGCAGCGTCGACCTGCGGGCAGATATGCAGTATTTT

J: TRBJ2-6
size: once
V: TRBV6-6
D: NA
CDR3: CVSSYPGGPSGANVPTF
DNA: TGTGTCAGTAGTTACCCAGGCGGACCCTCTGGTGCCAACGTCCCGACTTTC

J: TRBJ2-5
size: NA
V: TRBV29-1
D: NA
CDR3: CMIMGLKETQYF
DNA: TGCATGATCATGGGCCTCAAGGAGACCCAGTACTTC

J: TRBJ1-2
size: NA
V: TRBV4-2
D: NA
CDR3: CTSSKGRAVSGGYAF
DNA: TGTACCAGCAGCAAGGGGAGAGCCGTTAGCGGTGGCTACGCCTTC

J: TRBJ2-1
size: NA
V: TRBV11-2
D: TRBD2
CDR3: CANMGLLEEQFF
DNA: TGTGCCAACATGGGACTACTTGAGGAGCAGTTCTTC

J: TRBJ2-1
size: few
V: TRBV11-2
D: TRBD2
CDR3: CASTPEGGGSSYNEQSF
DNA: TGTGCCAGTACCCCAGAGGGCGGGGGAAGTTCCTACAATGAGCAGTCCTTC

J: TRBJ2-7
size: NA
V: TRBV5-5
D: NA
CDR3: CASSLVGPPYEQHF
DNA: TGTGCCAGCAGCTTGGTTGGGCCTCCCTACGAGCAGCACTTC

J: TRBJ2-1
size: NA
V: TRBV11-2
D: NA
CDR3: CTNSLGHYQQFF
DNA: TGTACTAACAGCTTGGGACACTACCAGCAGTTCTTC

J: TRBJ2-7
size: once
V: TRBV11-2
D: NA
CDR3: CASRPRASCSYEQYF
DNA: TGTGCCAGCAGACCTCGGGCTAGCTGTTCCTACGAGCAGTACTTC

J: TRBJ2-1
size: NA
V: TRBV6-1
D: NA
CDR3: CASSGREKNEQSF
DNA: TGTGCCAGCAGTGGACGAGAGAAAAATGAGCAGTCCTTC

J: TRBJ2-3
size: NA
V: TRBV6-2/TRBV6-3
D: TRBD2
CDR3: CASILSPSISGRVTDTQYF
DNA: TGTGCCAGTATACTCTCTCCCTCTATTAGCGGGAGAGTCACAGATACGCAGTATTTT

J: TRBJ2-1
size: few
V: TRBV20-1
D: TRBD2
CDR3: CSATCGLAGGPYNEQFF
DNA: TGCAGTGCTACTTGCGGACTAGCGGGAGGGCCCTATAATGAGCAGTTCTTC

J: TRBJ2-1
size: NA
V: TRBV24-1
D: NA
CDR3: CATSEYGPRGKEQFF
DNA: TGTGCCACCAGTGAGTATGGACCGAGGGGAAAGGAGCAGTTCTTC

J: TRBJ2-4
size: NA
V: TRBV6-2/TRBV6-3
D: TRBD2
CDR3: CASRTGGKNINYF
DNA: TGTGCCAGCAGGACGGGAGGCAAAAACATTAACTACTTC

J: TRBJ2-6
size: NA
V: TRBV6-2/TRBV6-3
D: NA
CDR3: CTSSSRPGGANVLNF
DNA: TGTACCAGCAGTTCCCGCCCCGGTGGGGCCAACGTCCTGAATTTC

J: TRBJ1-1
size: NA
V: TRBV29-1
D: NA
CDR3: CSIDDPLEGTEVFF
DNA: TGCAGCATAGATGACCCCCTTGAGGGAACTGAAGTTTTCTTT

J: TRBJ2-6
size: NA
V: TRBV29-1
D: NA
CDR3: CSAWALGRSAANVLTF
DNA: TGCAGCGCTTGGGCCCTCGGGAGATCTGCGGCCAATGTCCTGACTTTC

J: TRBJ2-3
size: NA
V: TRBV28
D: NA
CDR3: CTSSPPSAPTDTQYF
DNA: TGTACCAGCAGTCCCCCTAGCGCACCCACAGATACGCAGTATTTT

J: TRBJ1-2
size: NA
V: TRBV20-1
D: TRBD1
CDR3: CSASPRGQGGGYTF
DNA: TGTAGTGCTAGCCCCCGCGGACAGGGTGGAGGCTACACCTTC

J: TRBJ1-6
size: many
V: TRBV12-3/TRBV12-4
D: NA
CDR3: CASSGTGNSPLHF
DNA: TGTGCCAGCAGCGGGACGGGGAATTCACCCCTCCACTTT

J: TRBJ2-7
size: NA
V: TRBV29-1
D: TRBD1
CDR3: CNVQGRGDSYEQYF
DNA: TGCAATGTACAGGGGAGAGGTGATTCCTACGAGCAGTACTTC

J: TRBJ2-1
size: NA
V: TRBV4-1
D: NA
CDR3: CPSSAPSAGIDEQFF
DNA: TGCCCCAGCAGCGCACCGAGCGCCGGGATTGATGAGCAGTTCTTC

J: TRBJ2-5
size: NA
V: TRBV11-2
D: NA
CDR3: CVSSLGQTQYF
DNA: TGTGTCAGCAGTTTGGGACAGACCCAGTACTTC

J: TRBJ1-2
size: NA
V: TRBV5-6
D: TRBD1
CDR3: CASCPRDRKLYGYTF
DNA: TGTGCCAGCTGCCCTAGGGACAGAAAACTCTATGGCTACACCTTC

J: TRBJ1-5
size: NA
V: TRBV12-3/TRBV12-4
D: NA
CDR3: CATRLGKINNQPQHF
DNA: TGTGCCACTAGGTTGGGCAAAATAAACAATCAGCCCCAGCATTTT

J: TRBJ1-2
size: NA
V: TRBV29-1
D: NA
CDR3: CSVSNSEYGYTF
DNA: TGCAGCGTTTCTAATTCGGAATATGGCTACACCTTC

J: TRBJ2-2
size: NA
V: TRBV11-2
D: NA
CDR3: CASSKNWDTEELLF
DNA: TGTGCCAGCAGCAAAAACTGGGATACCGAGGAGCTGCTTTTT

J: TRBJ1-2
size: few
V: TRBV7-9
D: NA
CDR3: CASSPSRGRTKNYGYTF
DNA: TGTGCCAGCAGCCCGTCAAGAGGCAGAACAAAAAACTATGGCTACACCTTC

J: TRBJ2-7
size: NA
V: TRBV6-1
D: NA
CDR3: CASSGGLAVYKQYF
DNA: TGTGCCAGCAGTGGGGGATTAGCCGTCTACAAGCAGTACTTC

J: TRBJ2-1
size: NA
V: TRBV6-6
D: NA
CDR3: CASSYTRGSDNEQFF
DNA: TGTGCCAGCAGTTACACTAGAGGGAGTGACAATGAGCAGTTCTTC

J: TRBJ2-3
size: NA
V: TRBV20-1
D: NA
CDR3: CNAEGIGRWTTDTQYF
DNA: TGTAATGCCGAAGGGATCGGCAGGTGGACCACAGATACGCAGTATTTT

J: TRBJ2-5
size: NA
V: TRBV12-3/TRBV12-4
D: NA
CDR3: CAISKLGKETQYF
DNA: TGTGCCATCAGTAAACTGGGTAAAGAGACCCAGTACTTC

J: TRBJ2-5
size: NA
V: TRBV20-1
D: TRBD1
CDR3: CSARTGTVQKTQYF
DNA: TGCAGTGCTAGAACCGGGACAGTCCAAAAGACCCAGTATTTC

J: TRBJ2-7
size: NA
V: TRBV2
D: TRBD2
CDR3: CASSVQAGGGYEQYF
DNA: TGTGCCAGCAGCGTACAGGCGGGGGGGGGGTACGAGCAGTACTTC